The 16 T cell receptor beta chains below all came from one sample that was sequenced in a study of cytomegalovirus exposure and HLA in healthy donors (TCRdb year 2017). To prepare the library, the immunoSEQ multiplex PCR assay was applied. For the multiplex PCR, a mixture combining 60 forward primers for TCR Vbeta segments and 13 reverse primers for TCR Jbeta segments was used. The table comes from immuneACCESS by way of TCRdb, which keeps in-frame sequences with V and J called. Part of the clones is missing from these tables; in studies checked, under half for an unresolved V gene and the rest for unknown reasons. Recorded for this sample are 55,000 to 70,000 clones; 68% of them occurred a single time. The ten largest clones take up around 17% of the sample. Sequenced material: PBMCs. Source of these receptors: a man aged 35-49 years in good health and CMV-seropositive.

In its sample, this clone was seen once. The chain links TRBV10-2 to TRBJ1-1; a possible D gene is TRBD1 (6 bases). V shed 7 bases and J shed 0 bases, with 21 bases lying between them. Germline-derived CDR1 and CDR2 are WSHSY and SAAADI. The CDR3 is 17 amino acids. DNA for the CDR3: TGCGCCAGCATCCGGTCGTTGGCAGGGACATTGAACACTGAAGCTTTCTTT. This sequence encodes CASIRSLAGTLNTEAFF.

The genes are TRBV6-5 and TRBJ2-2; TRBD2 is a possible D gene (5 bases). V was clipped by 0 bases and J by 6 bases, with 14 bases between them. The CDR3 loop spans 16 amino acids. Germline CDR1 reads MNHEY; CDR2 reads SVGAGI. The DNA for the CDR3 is TGTGCCAGCAGTTACTCTGGAGGCGGGTTTTCCGGGGAGCTGTTTTTT. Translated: CASSYSGGGFSGELFF.

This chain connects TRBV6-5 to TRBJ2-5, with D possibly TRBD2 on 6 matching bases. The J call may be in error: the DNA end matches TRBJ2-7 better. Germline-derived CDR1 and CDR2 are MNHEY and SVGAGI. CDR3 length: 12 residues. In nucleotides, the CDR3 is TGTGCCAGCAGTGACGGGACTCTCGAGCAGTACTTC. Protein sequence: CASSDGTLEQYF.

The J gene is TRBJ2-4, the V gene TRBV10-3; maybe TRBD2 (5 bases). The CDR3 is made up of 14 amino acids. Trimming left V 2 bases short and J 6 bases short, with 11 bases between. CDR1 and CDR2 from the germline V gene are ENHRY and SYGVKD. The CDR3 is CAISEREYGNIQYF. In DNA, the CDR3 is TGTGCCATCAGTGAGCGGGAATACGGAAACATTCAGTACTTC.

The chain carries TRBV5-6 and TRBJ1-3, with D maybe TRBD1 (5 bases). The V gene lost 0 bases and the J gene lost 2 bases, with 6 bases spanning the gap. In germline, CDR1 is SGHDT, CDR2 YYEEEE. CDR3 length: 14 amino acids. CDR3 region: CASSLGRAGNTIYF. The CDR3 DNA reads TGTGCCAGCAGCTTGGGCAGGGCTGGAAACACCATATATTTT.

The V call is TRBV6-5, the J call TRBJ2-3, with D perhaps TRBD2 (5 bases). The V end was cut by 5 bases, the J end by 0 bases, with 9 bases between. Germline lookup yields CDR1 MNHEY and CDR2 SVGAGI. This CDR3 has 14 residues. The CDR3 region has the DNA TGTGCCAGCAGTAAACTAGTAAGCACAGATACGCAGTATTTT. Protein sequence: CASSKLVSTDTQYF.

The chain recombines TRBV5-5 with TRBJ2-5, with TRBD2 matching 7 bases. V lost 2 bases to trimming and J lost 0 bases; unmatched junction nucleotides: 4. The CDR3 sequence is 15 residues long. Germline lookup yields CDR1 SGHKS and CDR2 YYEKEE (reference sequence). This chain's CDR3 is CASSFGTTYQETQYF. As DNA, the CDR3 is TGTGCCAGCAGCTTTGGGACTACGTACCAAGAGACCCAGTACTTC.

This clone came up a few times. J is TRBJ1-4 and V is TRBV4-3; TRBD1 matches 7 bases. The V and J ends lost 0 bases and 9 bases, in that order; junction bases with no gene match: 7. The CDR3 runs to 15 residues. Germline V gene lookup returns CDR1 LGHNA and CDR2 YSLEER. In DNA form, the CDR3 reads TGCGCCAGCAGCCAAGAAGGAATAGGGGGCAAAAAACTGTTTTTT. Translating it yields CASSQEGIGGKKLFF.

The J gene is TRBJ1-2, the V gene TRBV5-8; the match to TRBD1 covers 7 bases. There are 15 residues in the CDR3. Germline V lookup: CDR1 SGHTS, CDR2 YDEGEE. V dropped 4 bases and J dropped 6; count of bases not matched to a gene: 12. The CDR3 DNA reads TGTGCCAGCAGCGAATACAGGGGTGATTTTGATGGCTACACCTTC. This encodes CASSEYRGDFDGYTF.

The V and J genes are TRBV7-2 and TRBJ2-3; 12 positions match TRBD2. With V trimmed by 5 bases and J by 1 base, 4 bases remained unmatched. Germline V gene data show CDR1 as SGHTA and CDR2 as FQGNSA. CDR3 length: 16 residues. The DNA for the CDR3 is TGTGCCAGCAGCCCTTGGACTAGCGGGGGCACAGATACGCAGTATTTT. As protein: CASSPWTSGGTDTQYF.

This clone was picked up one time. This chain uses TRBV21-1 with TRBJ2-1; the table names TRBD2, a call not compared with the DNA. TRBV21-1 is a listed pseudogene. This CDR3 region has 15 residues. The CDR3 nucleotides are TGTGCCAGCAGCAAAGCTAGCGGGAGGGCCAATGAGCAGTTCTTC. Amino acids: CASSKASGRANEQFF.

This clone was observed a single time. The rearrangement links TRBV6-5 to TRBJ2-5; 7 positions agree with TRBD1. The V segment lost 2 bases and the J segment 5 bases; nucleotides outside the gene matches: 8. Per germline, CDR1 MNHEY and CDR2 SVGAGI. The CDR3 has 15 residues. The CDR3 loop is CASSYTSDRRETQYF. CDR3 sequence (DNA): TGTGCCAGCAGTTACACCTCGGACAGGCGGGAGACCCAGTACTTC.

The CDR3 loop is CASSVGDRGLGGYTF. Written as DNA, the CDR3 is TGTGCCAGCAGCGTAGGCGACAGGGGTTTGGGTGGCTACACCTTC. The rearrangement links TRBV9 to TRBJ1-2, with 8 bases matching TRBD1. V shed 0 bases and J 7 bases; nucleotides not matched to a gene: 8. The germline V gene encodes CDR1 SGDLS and CDR2 YYNGEE. The CDR3 spans 15 residues.

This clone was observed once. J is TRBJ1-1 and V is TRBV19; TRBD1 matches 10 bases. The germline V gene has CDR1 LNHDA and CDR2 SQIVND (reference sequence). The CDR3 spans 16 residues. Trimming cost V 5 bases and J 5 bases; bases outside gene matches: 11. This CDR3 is CASSPPGQGRRTEAFF. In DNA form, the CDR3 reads TGTGCCAGTAGTCCTCCGGGACAGGGGAGGCGGACTGAAGCTTTCTTT. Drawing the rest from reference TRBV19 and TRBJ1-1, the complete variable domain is DGGITQSPKYLFRKEGQNVTLSCEQNLNHDAMYWYRQDPGQGLRLIYYSQIVNDFQKGDIAEGYSVSREKKESFPLTVTSAQKNPTAFYLCASSPPGQGRRTEAFFGQGTRLTVV.

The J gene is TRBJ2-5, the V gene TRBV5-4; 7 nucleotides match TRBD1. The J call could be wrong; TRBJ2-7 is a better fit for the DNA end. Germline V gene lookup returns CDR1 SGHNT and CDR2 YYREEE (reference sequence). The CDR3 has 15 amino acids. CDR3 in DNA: TGTGCCAGCAGTTACGGACAGGCCACCGGGGACGAGCAGTACTTC. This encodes CASSYGQATGDEQYF.

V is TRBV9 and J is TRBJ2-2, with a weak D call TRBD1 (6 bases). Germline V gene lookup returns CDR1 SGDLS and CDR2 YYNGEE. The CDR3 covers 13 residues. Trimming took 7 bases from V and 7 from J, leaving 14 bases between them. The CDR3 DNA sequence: TGTGCCAGCGCCAAAACAGGGAGCGGGGAGCTGTTTTTT. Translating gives CASAKTGSGELFF.